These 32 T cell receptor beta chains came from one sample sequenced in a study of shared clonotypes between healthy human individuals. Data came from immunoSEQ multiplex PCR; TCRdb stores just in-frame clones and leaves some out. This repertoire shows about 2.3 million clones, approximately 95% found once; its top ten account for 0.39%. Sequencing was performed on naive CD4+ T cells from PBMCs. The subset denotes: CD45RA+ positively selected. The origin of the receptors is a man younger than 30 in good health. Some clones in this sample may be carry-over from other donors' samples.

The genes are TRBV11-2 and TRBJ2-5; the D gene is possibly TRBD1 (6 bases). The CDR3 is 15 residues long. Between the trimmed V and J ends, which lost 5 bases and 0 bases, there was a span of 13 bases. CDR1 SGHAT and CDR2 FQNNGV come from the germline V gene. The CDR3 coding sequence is TGTGCCAGCAGCGGAACAGGGATCTACCAAGAGACCCAGTACTTC. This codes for CASSGTGIYQETQYF.

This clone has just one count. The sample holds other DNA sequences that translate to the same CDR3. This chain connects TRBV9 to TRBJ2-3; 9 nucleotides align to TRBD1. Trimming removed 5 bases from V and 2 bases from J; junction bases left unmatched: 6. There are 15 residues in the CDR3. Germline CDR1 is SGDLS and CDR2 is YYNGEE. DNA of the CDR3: TGTGCCAGCAGTGGCCGGGACAGGGCCACAGATACGCAGTATTTT. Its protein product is CASSGRDRATDTQYF.

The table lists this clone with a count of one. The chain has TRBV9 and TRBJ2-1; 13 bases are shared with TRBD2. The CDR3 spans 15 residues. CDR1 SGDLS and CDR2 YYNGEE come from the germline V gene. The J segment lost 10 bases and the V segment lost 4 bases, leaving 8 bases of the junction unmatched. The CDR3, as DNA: TGTGCCAGCAGCACTACTAGCGGGAGGGCCTCGGAGCAGTTCTTC. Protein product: CASSTTSGRASEQFF.

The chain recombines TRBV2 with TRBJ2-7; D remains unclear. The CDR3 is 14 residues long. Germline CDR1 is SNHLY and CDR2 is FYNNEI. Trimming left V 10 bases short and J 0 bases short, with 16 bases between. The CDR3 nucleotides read TGTGCCACCACGGACCTCTCGGGCTCCTACGAGCAGTACTTC. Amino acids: CATTDLSGSYEQYF.

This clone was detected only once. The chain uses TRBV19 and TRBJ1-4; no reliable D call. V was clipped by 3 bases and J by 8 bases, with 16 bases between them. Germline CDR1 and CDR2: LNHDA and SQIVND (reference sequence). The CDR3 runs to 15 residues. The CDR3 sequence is CASSIRRMPSEKLFF. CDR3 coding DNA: TGTGCCAGTAGTATTCGACGGATGCCTTCCGAAAAACTGTTTTTT.

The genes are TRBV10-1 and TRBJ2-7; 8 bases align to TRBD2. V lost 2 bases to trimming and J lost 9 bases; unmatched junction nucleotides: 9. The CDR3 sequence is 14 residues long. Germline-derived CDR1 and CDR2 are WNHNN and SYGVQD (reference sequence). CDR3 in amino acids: CASSEPGLGGLQYF. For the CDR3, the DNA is TGCGCCAGCAGTGAGCCGGGACTAGGGGGATTGCAGTACTTC.

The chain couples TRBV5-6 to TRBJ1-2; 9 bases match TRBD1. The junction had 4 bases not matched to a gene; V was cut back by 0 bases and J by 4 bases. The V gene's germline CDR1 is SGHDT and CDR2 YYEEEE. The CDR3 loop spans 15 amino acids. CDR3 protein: CASSLADRGPYGYTF. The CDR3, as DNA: TGTGCCAGCAGCTTGGCGGACAGGGGCCCCTATGGCTACACCTTC.

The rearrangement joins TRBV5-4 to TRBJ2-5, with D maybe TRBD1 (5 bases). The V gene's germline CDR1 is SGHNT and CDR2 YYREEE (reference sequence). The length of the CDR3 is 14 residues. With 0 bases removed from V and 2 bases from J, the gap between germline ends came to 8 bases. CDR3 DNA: TGTGCCAGCAGCTTGGTCCAGGGACAAGAGACCCAGTACTTC. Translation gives CASSLVQGQETQYF.

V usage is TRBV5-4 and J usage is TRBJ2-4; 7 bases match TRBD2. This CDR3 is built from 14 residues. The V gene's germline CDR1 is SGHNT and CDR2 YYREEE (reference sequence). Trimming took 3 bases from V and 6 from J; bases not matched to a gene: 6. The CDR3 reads CASSSAGEGNIQYF. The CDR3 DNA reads TGTGCCAGCAGCTCGGCGGGAGAGGGAAACATTCAGTACTTC.

This CDR3 is CASSEGPTGQPQHF. For the CDR3, the DNA is TGTGCCAGCAGTGAAGGGCCCACGGGTCAGCCCCAGCATTTT. This chain uses TRBV2 with TRBJ1-5; no firm D call. The CDR3 loop spans 14 amino acids. Germline V gene lookup returns CDR1 SNHLY and CDR2 FYNNEI. V lost 1 base and J 6 bases, leaving 10 bases between the germline ends.

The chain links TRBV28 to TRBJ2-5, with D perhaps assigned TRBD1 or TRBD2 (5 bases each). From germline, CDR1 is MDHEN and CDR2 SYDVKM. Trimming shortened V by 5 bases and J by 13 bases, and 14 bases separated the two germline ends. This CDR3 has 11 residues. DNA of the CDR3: TGTGCCAGCAGTCGCCTCGGGGCAGGGTACTTC. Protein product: CASSRLGAGYF.

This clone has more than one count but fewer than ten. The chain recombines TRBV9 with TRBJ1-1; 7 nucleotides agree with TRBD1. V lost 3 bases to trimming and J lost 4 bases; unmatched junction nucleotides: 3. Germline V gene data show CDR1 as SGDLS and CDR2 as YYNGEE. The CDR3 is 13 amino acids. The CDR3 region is CASSARQGTEAFF. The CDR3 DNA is TGTGCCAGCAGCGCACGACAGGGCACTGAAGCTTTCTTT.

This CDR3 is CASSLGQGHYGYTF. For the CDR3, the DNA is TGTGCCAGCAGCCTGGGACAGGGCCATTATGGCTACACCTTC. This chain joins TRBV7-9 and TRBJ1-2, with 9 bases matching TRBD1. The V and J ends lost 5 bases and 5 bases, in that order; junction bases with no gene match: 6. The CDR3 sequence is 14 residues long. Germline CDR1 SEHNR, CDR2 FQNEAQ (reference sequence).

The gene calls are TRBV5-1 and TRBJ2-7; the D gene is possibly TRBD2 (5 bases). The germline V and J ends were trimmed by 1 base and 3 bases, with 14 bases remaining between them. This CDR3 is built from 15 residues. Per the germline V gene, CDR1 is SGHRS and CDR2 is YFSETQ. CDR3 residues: CASSLYMDGGYEQYF. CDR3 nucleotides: TGCGCCAGCAGCTTGTATATGGATGGAGGCTACGAGCAGTACTTC.

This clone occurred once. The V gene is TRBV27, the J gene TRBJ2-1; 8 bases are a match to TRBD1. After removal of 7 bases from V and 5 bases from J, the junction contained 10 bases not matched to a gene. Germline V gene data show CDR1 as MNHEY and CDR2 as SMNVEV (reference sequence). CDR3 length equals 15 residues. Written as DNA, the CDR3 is TGTGCCAGCACAACCCTCGGGACAGGCCACAATGAGCAGTTCTTC. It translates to CASTTLGTGHNEQFF.

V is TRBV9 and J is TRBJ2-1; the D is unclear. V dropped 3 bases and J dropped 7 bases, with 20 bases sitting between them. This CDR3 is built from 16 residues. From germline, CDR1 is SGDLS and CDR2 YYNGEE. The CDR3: CASSDRSIGLGNEQFF. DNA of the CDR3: TGTGCCAGCAGCGATCGCTCGATCGGTTTGGGGAATGAGCAGTTCTTC.

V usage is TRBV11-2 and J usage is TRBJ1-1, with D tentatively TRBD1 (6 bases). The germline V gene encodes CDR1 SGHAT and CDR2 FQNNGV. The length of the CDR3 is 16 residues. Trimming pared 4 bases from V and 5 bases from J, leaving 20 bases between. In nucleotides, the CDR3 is TGTGCCAGCAGCTCGAGTAGGGACACTTTATTTACTGAAGCTTTCTTT. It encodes CASSSSRDTLFTEAFF.

DNA for the CDR3: TGTGCCAGCAGTCGGGTCACCGGGACAGGGGTTTTCTATGGCTACACCTTC. Protein product: CASSRVTGTGVFYGYTF. V and J are TRBV2 and TRBJ1-2; 10 bases fit TRBD1. Losses at the gene ends were 5 bases for V and 4 bases for J; bases not matched to a gene: 13. Per the germline V gene, CDR1 is SNHLY and CDR2 is FYNNEI. The CDR3 consists of 17 residues. Looking up the rest from reference TRBV2 and TRBJ1-2 gives the full variable domain: EPEVTQTPSHQVTQMGQEVILRCVPISNHLYFYWYRQILGQKVEFLVSFYNNEISEKSEIFDDQFSVERPDGSNFTLKIRSTKLEDSAMYFCASSRVTGTGVFYGYTFGSGTRLTVV.

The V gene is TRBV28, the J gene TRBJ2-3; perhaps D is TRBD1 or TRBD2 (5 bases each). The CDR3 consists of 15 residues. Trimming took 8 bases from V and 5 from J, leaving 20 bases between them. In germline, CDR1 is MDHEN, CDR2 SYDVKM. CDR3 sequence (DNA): TGTGCCAGCTCCTATGGGGCTAGCCGAGGAGATACGCAGTATTTT. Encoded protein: CASSYGASRGDTQYF.

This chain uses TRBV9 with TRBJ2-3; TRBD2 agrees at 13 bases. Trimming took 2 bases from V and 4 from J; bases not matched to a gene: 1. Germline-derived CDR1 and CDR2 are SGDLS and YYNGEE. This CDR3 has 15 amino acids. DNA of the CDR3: TGTGCCAGCAGCGTTACTAGCGGGAGGGCAGATACGCAGTATTTT. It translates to CASSVTSGRADTQYF.

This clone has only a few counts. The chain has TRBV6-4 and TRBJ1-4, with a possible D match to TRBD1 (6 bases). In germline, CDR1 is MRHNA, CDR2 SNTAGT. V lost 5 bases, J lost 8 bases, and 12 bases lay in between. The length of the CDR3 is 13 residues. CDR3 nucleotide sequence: TGTGCCAGCAGTAAACAGGGTGGGGAAAAACTGTTTTTT. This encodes CASSKQGGEKLFF.

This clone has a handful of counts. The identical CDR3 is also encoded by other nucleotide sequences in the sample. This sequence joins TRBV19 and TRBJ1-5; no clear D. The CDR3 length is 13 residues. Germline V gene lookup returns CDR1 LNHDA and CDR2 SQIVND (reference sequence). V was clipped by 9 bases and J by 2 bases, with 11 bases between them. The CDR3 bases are TGTGCCAGCCGGCCGCGCGGCAATCAGCCCCAGCATTTT. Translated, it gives CASRPRGNQPQHF.

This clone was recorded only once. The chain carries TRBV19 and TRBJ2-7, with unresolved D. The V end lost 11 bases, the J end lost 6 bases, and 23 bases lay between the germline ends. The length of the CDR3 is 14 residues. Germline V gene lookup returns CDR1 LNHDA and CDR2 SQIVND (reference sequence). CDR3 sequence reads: CASHPGYLTSEQYF. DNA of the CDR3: TGTGCCTCCCACCCCGGGTACCTGACGAGCGAGCAGTACTTC.

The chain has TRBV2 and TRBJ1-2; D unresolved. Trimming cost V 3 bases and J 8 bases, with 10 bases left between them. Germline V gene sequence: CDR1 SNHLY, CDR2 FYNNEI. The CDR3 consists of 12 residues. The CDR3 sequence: CASSDGPWGYTF. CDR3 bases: TGTGCCAGCAGTGATGGGCCCTGGGGCTACACCTTC.

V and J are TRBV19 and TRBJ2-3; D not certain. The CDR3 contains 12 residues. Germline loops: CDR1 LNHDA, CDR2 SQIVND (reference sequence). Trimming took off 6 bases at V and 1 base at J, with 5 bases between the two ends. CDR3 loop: CASSGRTDTQYF. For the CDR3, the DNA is TGTGCCAGTAGCGGGCGCACAGATACGCAGTATTTT.

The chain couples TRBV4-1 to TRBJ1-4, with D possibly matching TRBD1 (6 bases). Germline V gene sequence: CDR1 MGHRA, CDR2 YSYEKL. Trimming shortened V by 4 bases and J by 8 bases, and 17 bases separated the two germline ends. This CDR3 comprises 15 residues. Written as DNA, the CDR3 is TGCGCCAGCAGCCCAACCTCGGGCCAGGGGGAAAAACTGTTTTTT. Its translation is CASSPTSGQGEKLFF.

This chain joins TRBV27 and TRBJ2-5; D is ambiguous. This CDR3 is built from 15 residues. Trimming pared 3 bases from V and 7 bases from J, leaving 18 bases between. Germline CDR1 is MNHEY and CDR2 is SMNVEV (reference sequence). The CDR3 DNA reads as TGTGCCAGCAGTTTGAGAGACAACGGGCGATGGACCCAGTACTTC. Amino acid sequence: CASSLRDNGRWTQYF.

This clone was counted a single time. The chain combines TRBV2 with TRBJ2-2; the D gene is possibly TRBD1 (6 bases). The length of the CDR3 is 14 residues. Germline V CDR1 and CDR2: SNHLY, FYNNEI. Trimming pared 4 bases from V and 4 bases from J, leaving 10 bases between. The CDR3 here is CASSVAGVTGELFF. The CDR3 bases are TGTGCCAGCAGTGTTGCAGGGGTCACCGGGGAGCTGTTTTTT.

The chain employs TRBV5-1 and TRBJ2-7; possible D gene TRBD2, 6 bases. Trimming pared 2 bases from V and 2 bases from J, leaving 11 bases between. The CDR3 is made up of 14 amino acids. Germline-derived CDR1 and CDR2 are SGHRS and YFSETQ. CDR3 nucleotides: TGCGCCAGCAGCTTTGGAGGGACCCCCTACGAGCAGTACTTC. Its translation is CASSFGGTPYEQYF. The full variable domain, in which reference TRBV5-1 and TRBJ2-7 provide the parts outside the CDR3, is KAGVTQTPRYLIKTRGQQVTLSCSPISGHRSVSWYQQTPGQGLQFLFEYFSETQRNKGNFPGRFSGRQFSNSRSEMNVSTLELGDSALYLCASSFGGTPYEQYFGPGTRLTVT.

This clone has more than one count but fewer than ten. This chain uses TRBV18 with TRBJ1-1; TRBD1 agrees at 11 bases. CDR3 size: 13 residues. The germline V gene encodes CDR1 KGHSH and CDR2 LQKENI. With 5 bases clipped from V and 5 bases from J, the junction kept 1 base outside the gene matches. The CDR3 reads CASSGQGATEAFF. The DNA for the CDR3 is TGTGCCAGCTCAGGACAGGGGGCGACTGAAGCTTTCTTT.

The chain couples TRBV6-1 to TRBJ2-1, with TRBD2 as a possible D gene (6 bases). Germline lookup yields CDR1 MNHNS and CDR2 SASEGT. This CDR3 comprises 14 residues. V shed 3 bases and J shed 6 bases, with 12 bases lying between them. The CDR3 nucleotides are TGTGCCAGCAGTGATCTCGGGGGAGCCAATGAGCAGTTCTTC. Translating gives CASSDLGGANEQFF.

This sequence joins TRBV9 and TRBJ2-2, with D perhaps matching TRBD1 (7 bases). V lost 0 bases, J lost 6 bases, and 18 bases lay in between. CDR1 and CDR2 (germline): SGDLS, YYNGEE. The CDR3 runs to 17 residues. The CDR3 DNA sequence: TGTGCCAGCAGCGTAGACCGAGGAGGGGGCGCGCCCGGGGAGCTGTTTTTT. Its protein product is CASSVDRGGGAPGELFF.